This is a list of T cell receptor beta chains from one sample in a study of T cell responses to AZD1222 COVID-19 vaccine. The method was immunoSEQ multiplex PCR; TCRdb's version includes in-frame clones alone and lacks a portion of them. The table shows more than 75,000 clones, with about four fifths occurring only once. The input for sequencing was peripheral blood, taken 28 days after the second AZD1222 dose. These TCRs come from an adult who received the AZD1222 COVID-19 vaccine. The CDR3 runs from the conserved cysteine through the conserved F or W. D genes are given only for firm matches.

V gene,D gene,J gene,CDR3 protein,CDR3 DNA
TRBV4-2,TRBD1,TRBJ1-2,CASSRPPGTGVKYGYTF,TGTGCCAGCAGCCGGCCTCCAGGGACAGGGGTAAAATATGGCTACACCTTC
TRBV29-1,NA,TRBJ1-2,CSASGGYTF,TGCAGCGCAAGTGGGGGCTACACCTTC
TRBV19,NA,TRBJ1-5,CASSPPLTVRQPQHF,TGTGCCAGTAGTCCCCCTTTGACAGTAAGGCAGCCCCAGCATTTT
TRBV9,NA,TRBJ1-1,CASSGALNTEAFF,TGTGCCAGCAGTGGGGCCCTGAACACTGAAGCTTTCTTT
TRBV28,NA,TRBJ2-1,CASSLSLANEQFF,TGTGCCAGCAGTCTGTCTTTGGCCAATGAGCAGTTCTTC
TRBV11-3,NA,TRBJ2-5,CASSSGLGSTETQYF,TGTGCCAGCAGCTCAGGGTTGGGTAGTACGGAGACCCAGTACTTC
TRBV5-8,TRBD2,TRBJ2-7,CASSLAFLAGENEQYF,TGTGCCAGCAGCTTGGCCTTCCTAGCGGGAGAAAACGAGCAGTACTTC
TRBV7-9,NA,TRBJ2-5,CASSLLSGDGETQYF,TGTGCCAGCAGCTTATTGTCAGGGGATGGCGAGACCCAGTACTTC
TRBV19,NA,TRBJ1-5,CASSIEPPWDQPQHF,TGTGCCAGTAGTATAGAACCGCCTTGGGATCAGCCCCAGCATTTT
TRBV7-2,NA,TRBJ1-2,CASSPLGGVPIDGYTF,TGTGCCAGCAGCCCTCTCGGGGGGGTACCTATTGATGGCTACACCTTC
TRBV5-1,NA,TRBJ2-3,CASSDTGSGTQYF,TGCGCCAGCAGCGATACAGGGAGCGGAACGCAGTATTTT
TRBV28,TRBD1,TRBJ1-5,CASSFDRDQPQHF,TGTGCCAGCAGTTTCGACAGGGATCAGCCCCAGCATTTT
TRBV3-1/TRBV3-2,NA,TRBJ2-5,CASSQTQETQYF,TGTGCCAGCAGCCAAACACAAGAGACCCAGTACTTC
TRBV7-9,TRBD2,TRBJ2-1,CASSSGTRSYEQFF,TGTGCCAGCAGCTCCGGGACTAGGTCGTATGAGCAGTTCTTC